The text below deals with one T cell receptor beta chain. In the authors' workflow: Scientists estimated how many nucleated cells there were by amplifying reference gene primers. Repertoires were generated with immunoSEQ multiplex PCR, while TCRdb's copy carries only in-frame clones and drops some. V and J calls and clone size are as listed in that table; D and trimming were resolved from the DNA. Among about 220,000 clones listed, around 81% were seen once. These data are taken from a study of blood T cell repertoires in COVID-19. The overall study: The United States, Italy and Spain supplied acute and convalescent COVID-19 samples. The analysed material was cDNA or gDNA that came from T cells, B-cell-depleted T cells, or PBMCs.

The CDR3 sequence is 11 residues long. Trimming cost V 1 base and J 7 bases, with 5 bases left between them. The chain combines TRBV12-3 or TRBV12-4 with TRBJ2-7, with D hard to call. The sequencing sample was made of peripheral blood. This receptor was taken from a woman in her sixties or seventies with acute or convalescent COVID-19. The CDR3 region has the DNA TGTGCCAGCAGTTTAGGGCGGGAGCAGTACTTC. Its protein product is CASSLGREQYF.